These T cell receptor beta chains were read from a single sample in a study of blood T cell repertoires in COVID-19. Profiled with immunoSEQ multiplex PCR; TCRdb holds only in-frame clones, not every one. The table includes fewer than 250,000 clones, about 82% detected once. The specimen was peripheral blood. The source is a woman aged 55-75 years with active or convalescent COVID-19. CDR3s include the opening cysteine and the closing phenylalanine or tryptophan. D genes are given only for firm matches. Clone size is given for some rows only: seen once, a few or many times, or a class if the clone is expanded.

clone_size j_call cdr3_length v_call d_call cdr3_aa cdr3_nt
NA TRBJ1-1 13 TRBV6-5 TRBD1 CASSRQGDTEAFF TGTGCCAGCAGTCGACAGGGCGACACTGAAGCTTTCTTT
NA TRBJ2-1 16 TRBV7-2 TRBD2 CASSSVSGGAYNEQFF TGTGCCAGCAGCTCTGTAAGCGGGGGGGCCTACAATGAGCAGTTCTTC
NA TRBJ2-5 15 TRBV15 TRBD1 CATSSPGQGQETQYF TGTGCCACCAGCAGTCCGGGACAGGGCCAAGAGACCCAGTACTTC
NA TRBJ1-5 16 TRBV6-2/TRBV6-3 NA CASSRLNQGINQPQHF TGTGCCAGCAGTCGTCTAAATCAGGGAATCAATCAGCCCCAGCATTTT
few TRBJ2-1 16 TRBV2 TRBD2 CASVNPRTSGYNEQFF TGTGCCAGCGTGAACCCCAGGACTAGCGGTTACAATGAGCAGTTCTTC
NA TRBJ2-2 16 TRBV30 TRBD2 CAWSASGLAGVGELFF TGTGCCTGGAGTGCATCGGGACTAGCGGGAGTCGGGGAGCTGTTTTTT
NA TRBJ2-4 15 TRBV2 TRBD1 CASSDSVRGLDIQYF TGTGCCAGCAGTGATTCGGTCAGGGGGCTGGACATTCAGTACTTC
NA TRBJ2-2 17 TRBV5-1 TRBD1 CASSYLPGTGLTGELFF TGCGCCAGCAGCTACTTACCCGGGACAGGGCTTACCGGGGAGCTGTTTTTT
NA TRBJ1-2 13 TRBV4-1 NA CASSQPGNYGYTF TGCGCCAGCAGCCAACCCGGGAACTATGGCTACACCTTC
NA TRBJ2-1 14 TRBV30 TRBD2 CAWTPPSGTNEQFF TGTGCCTGGACCCCCCCTAGCGGTACGAATGAGCAGTTCTTC
NA TRBJ2-3 15 TRBV6-5 TRBD2 CASRPGREGTDTQYF TGTGCCAGCAGGCCCGGGCGGGAGGGCACAGATACGCAGTATTTT
NA TRBJ2-4 13 TRBV19 NA CASSKGMIDIQYF TGTGCCAGTAGTAAGGGGATGATCGACATTCAGTACTTC
NA TRBJ2-3 15 TRBV7-9 NA CASSPGGFSTDTQYF TGTGCCAGCAGCCCAGGGGGGTTCTCGACAGATACGCAGTATTTT
NA TRBJ1-1 14 TRBV7-8 NA CASSLRAPNTEAFF TGTGCCAGCAGCTTAAGAGCGCCGAACACTGAAGCTTTCTTT
NA TRBJ1-5 17 TRBV6-1 TRBD1 CASSDRGRFRSNQPQHF TGTGCCAGCAGTGACAGGGGGCGTTTCCGTAGCAATCAGCCCCAGCATTTT
NA TRBJ2-1 12 TRBV28 TRBD2 CAAGGLNNEQFF TGTGCCGCGGGAGGACTCAACAATGAGCAGTTCTTC
NA TRBJ1-6 16 TRBV7-9 NA CASSRIFDTYNSPLHF TGTGCCAGCAGCCGGATCTTTGACACATATAATTCACCCCTCCACTTT
NA TRBJ2-1 15 TRBV15 TRBD1 CATSRRQGFGDEQFF TGTGCCACCAGCAGAAGACAGGGGTTCGGTGATGAGCAGTTCTTC
NA TRBJ2-3 13 TRBV27 NA CASSFVGTDTQYF TGTGCCAGCAGTTTCGTCGGCACAGATACGCAGTATTTT
NA TRBJ2-4 12 TRBV12-3/TRBV12-4 NA CASSSGLDIQYF TGTGCCAGCAGTTCGGGACTCGACATTCAGTACTTC
NA TRBJ1-2 11 TRBV10-3 TRBD1 CATGQGYGYTF TGTGCCACGGGACAGGGGTATGGCTACACCTTC
NA TRBJ2-2 17 TRBV4-2 NA CASSQDAGRSNTGELFF TGTGCCAGCAGCCAAGATGCGGGGAGATCGAACACCGGGGAGCTGTTTTTT
NA TRBJ2-5 17 TRBV29-1 TRBD1 CSVEIPGQGRPQETQYF TGCAGCGTTGAAATACCGGGACAGGGAAGACCGCAAGAGACCCAGTACTTC
NA TRBJ1-5 14 TRBV6-5 TRBD1 CASSRDSLNQPQHF TGTGCCAGCAGTAGGGACAGCCTCAATCAGCCCCAGCATTTT
NA TRBJ2-7 14 TRBV10-3 NA CAISESTQGFEQYF TGTGCCATCAGTGAGTCGACTCAAGGTTTCGAGCAGTACTTC
NA TRBJ1-2 14 TRBV28 NA CASSYTDRNYGYTF TGTGCCAGCAGTTATACGGACAGAAACTATGGCTACACCTTC
once TRBJ2-5 14 TRBV28 NA CASSSQGWQETQYF TGTGCCAGCAGTTCCCAGGGGTGGCAAGAGACCCAGTACTTC
NA TRBJ2-7 13 TRBV10-2 TRBD2 CATTAGRGYEQYF TGCGCCACCACAGCGGGACGGGGGTACGAGCAGTACTTC
NA TRBJ2-1 15 TRBV3-1/TRBV3-2 TRBD2 CASSHGTSGVYEQFF TGTGCCAGCAGCCACGGGACTAGCGGGGTCTATGAGCAGTTCTTC
NA TRBJ1-5 16 TRBV18 TRBD1 CASSRQGAYSNQPQHF TGTGCCAGCTCACGACAGGGGGCGTATAGCAATCAGCCCCAGCATTTT
once TRBJ2-7 17 TRBV15 NA CATSSRRAAGISYEQYF TGTGCCACCAGCAGCCGCCGGGCAGCGGGCATCTCCTACGAGCAGTACTTC
NA TRBJ2-1 11 TRBV18 NA CASSRDNEQFF TGTGCCAGCTCCCGGGACAATGAGCAGTTCTTC
NA TRBJ1-1 12 TRBV2 TRBD1 CASRDRGTEAFF TGTGCCAGCAGGGACAGGGGGACTGAAGCTTTCTTT
NA TRBJ2-6 16 TRBV6-6 NA CASSYQGTTGANVLTF TGTGCCAGCAGTTATCAGGGGACGACTGGGGCCAACGTCCTGACTTTC
NA TRBJ2-3 19 TRBV13 NA CASSLVRKPFGEERDTQYF TGTGCCAGCAGCTTAGTCCGCAAACCGTTCGGGGAGGAAAGAGATACGCAGTATTTT
NA TRBJ2-2 13 TRBV6-6 TRBD1 CASSSDRGWELFF TGTGCCAGCAGTTCGGACAGGGGCTGGGAGCTGTTTTTT
NA TRBJ1-2 14 TRBV9 NA CASSYLARGYGYTF TGTGCCAGCAGCTACCTGGCCCGGGGCTATGGCTACACCTTC
NA TRBJ1-6 14 TRBV19 TRBD1 CASSIGQGGSPLHF TGTGCCAGTAGTATCGGACAGGGCGGTTCACCCCTCCACTTT
NA TRBJ2-1 15 TRBV14 TRBD2 CASSQGLAGYNEQFF TGTGCCAGCAGCCAAGGCCTAGCGGGGTACAATGAGCAGTTCTTC
NA TRBJ2-3 11 TRBV10-3 NA CAISGGDTQYF TGTGCCATCAGTGGAGGGGATACGCAGTATTTT
NA TRBJ2-3 15 TRBV2 TRBD1 CASTGGTGGRGTQYF TGTGCCAGCACTGGGGGGACAGGGGGACGGGGTACGCAGTATTTT
NA TRBJ1-1 16 TRBV15 TRBD1 CATSSLPGQGMQEAFF TGTGCCACCAGCAGCCTTCCGGGACAGGGGATGCAAGAAGCTTTCTTT
once TRBJ2-4 13 TRBV21-1 NA CASASLAKNIQYF TGTGCCAGCGCGAGCCTGGCCAAAAACATTCAGTACTTC
NA TRBJ2-1 14 TRBV14 NA CASSLFSGKDEQFF TGTGCCAGCAGCCTATTTAGCGGAAAGGATGAGCAGTTCTTC
NA TRBJ1-2 16 TRBV4-1 NA CASSLLSGQTYYGYTF TGCGCCAGCAGCCTCCTCTCCGGACAGACTTACTATGGCTACACCTTC